One sample yielded the 24 T cell receptor beta chains listed below, sequenced in a study of blood T cell repertoires in COVID-19 (TCRdb year 2020). Receptor amplification or capture employed the immunoSEQ multiplex PCR assay. This is the immuneACCESS table as TCRdb keeps it, with only in-frame sequences that have V and J called. A part of the clones is gone; compared with another copy, unresolved V genes explain less than half, and the rest is unexplained. For this sample the table gives around 370,000 clones, of which nearly 90% were detected only once. The biggest ten clones account for 6.5% of the sample. What was sequenced was peripheral blood. All receptors derive from a man aged 18 to 30 with active or convalescent COVID-19.

With regard to this clone: In the same sample, other DNA sequences code for this CDR3. J is TRBJ2-7 and V is TRBV28, with D maybe TRBD1 (6 bases). Germline assignment: CDR1 MDHEN and CDR2 SYDVKM. CDR3 length equals 12 residues. V lost 4 bases, J lost 3 bases, and 7 bases lay in between. Here the CDR3 DNA reads TGTGCCAGCAGTTCCAGGGGCTACGAGCAGTACTTC. It translates to CASSSRGYEQYF.

The chain has TRBV7-8 and TRBJ2-5; TRBD2 agrees at 10 bases. The CDR3 is 19 amino acids. J gave up 1 base and V 5 bases, and 16 bases lay outside the gene matches. CDR1 is SGHVS and CDR2 is FQNEAQ in the germline V gene. The CDR3 region has the DNA TGTGCCAGCAGCAAATTGGGCAGCGGGAGGGCCGGTTTCCAAGAGACCCAGTACTTC. Amino acid sequence: CASSKLGSGRAGFQETQYF.

The chain uses TRBV6-5 and TRBJ2-1; D gene ambiguous. In germline, CDR1 is MNHEY, CDR2 SVGAGI. V lost 8 bases and J lost 2, with 10 bases in between. The CDR3 totals 13 residues. The CDR3 coding sequence is TGTGCCAGCCAGGCGCGAGCCTACAATGAGCAGTTCTTC. This encodes CASQARAYNEQFF.

The chain couples TRBV7-8 to TRBJ1-6, with unresolved D. Germline V CDR1 and CDR2: SGHVS, FQNEAQ. The CDR3 sequence is 13 residues long. V dropped 1 base and J dropped 11 bases, with 9 bases sitting between them. The CDR3 nucleotides read TGTGCCAGCAGCTTAGTCGGGTATACACCCCTCCACTTT. This encodes CASSLVGYTPLHF. The full variable domain, its missing parts supplied by reference TRBV7-8 and TRBJ1-6, is GAGVSQSPRYKVAKRGQDVALRCDPISGHVSLFWYQQALGQGPEFLTYFQNEAQLDKSGLPSDRFFAERPEGSVSTLKIQRTQQEDSAVYLCASSLVGYTPLHFGNGTRLTVT.

The gene calls are TRBV10-2 and TRBJ2-3, with D perhaps TRBD2 (6 bases). The CDR3 contains 12 residues. Germline V gene lookup returns CDR1 WSHSY and CDR2 SAAADI. Trimming pared 2 bases from V and 9 bases from J, leaving 9 bases between. In DNA form, the CDR3 reads TGCGCCAGCAGTGAGCTGGGGGGAACGCAGTATTTT. Protein product: CASSELGGTQYF.

The rearrangement links TRBV5-1 to TRBJ2-2, with D maybe TRBD1 (5 bases). There are 13 residues in the CDR3. Trimming left V 3 bases short and J 5 bases short, with 8 bases between. The germline V gene has CDR1 SGHRS and CDR2 YFSETQ. The DNA of the CDR3 is TGCGCCAGCAGCTCCGACAGAACCGGGGAGCTGTTTTTT. Its translation: CASSSDRTGELFF. The variable domain in full, completed from reference TRBV5-1 and TRBJ2-2, reads KAGVTQTPRYLIKTRGQQVTLSCSPISGHRSVSWYQQTPGQGLQFLFEYFSETQRNKGNFPGRFSGRQFSNSRSEMNVSTLELGDSALYLCASSSDRTGELFFGEGSRLTVL.

The table lists this clone with a few counts. This chain connects TRBV6-1 to TRBJ1-5, with D possibly TRBD1 on 5 matching bases. This CDR3 has 15 amino acids. The V gene lost 1 base and the J gene lost 2 bases, with 9 bases spanning the gap. Germline loops: CDR1 MNHNS, CDR2 SASEGT. CDR3 loop: CASSEGTTGNQPQHF. DNA for the CDR3: TGTGCCAGCAGTGAAGGGACAACCGGCAATCAGCCCCAGCATTTT.

DNA for the CDR3: TGCGCCAGCAGCCTCCAGACAGGAAAAATGAACACTGAAGCTTTCTTT. As protein: CASSLQTGKMNTEAFF. The V call is TRBV4-1, the J call TRBJ1-1; tentatively, D is TRBD1 (6 bases). Trimming removed 4 bases at V and 0 bases at J, with 15 bases between. Germline V gene lookup returns CDR1 MGHRA and CDR2 YSYEKL. The CDR3 runs to 16 residues.

The chain uses TRBV5-4 and TRBJ1-6, with TRBD1 matching over 11 bases. V lost 4 bases to trimming and J lost 8 bases; unmatched junction nucleotides: 11. CDR3 length: 17 residues. Germline V gene sequence: CDR1 SGHNT, CDR2 YYREEE (reference sequence). CDR3 sequence: CASSAGTGGIAYSPLHF. CDR3 sequence (DNA): TGTGCCAGCAGCGCCGGGACAGGGGGGATCGCTTATTCACCCCTCCACTTT.

This clone came up once. V and J are TRBV28 and TRBJ1-4; 9 bases match TRBD1. The CDR3 runs to 15 residues. The V segment lost 6 bases and the J segment 5 bases; nucleotides outside the gene matches: 7. CDR1 and CDR2 from the germline V gene are MDHEN and SYDVKM. CDR3 DNA: TGTGCCAGCAGACCCCCCGGGACAGGGAATGAAAAACTGTTTTTT. Translated, it gives CASRPPGTGNEKLFF. Variable domain in full (rest from reference TRBV28 and TRBJ1-4): DVKVTQSSRYLVKRTGEKVFLECVQDMDHENMFWYRQDPGLGLRLIYFSYDVKMKEKGDIPEGYSVSREKKERFSLILESASTNQTSMYLCASRPPGTGNEKLFFGSGTQLSVL.

The chain links TRBV11-3 to TRBJ2-7; D is uncertain. Trimming took 1 base from V and 3 from J, leaving 10 bases between them. Germline V gives CDR1 SGHNT, CDR2 YENEEA. The CDR3 contains 14 residues. This CDR3 is CASSLGVGDYEQYF. The CDR3 region has the DNA TGTGCCAGCAGCTTAGGGGTCGGAGACTACGAGCAGTACTTC.

The V and J genes are TRBV29-1 and TRBJ1-1; TRBD1 agrees at 11 bases. Germline lookup yields CDR1 SQVTM and CDR2 ANQGSEA. This CDR3 has 13 amino acids. The ends lost 4 bases at V and 10 bases at J; junction bases unmatched: 8. The CDR3 DNA follows: TGCAGCGTTGCGACGGGACAGGGGGAAGTAGCTTTCTTT. Translated, it gives CSVATGQGEVAFF.

The J gene is TRBJ1-4, the V gene TRBV10-3; 8 bases agree with TRBD1. The CDR3 totals 14 residues. Trimming cost V 10 bases and J 7 bases; bases outside gene matches: 11. The germline CDR1 and CDR2 sequences are ENHRY and SYGVKD. The CDR3 loop reads CATLLTGVTEKLFF. The CDR3 coding sequence is TGTGCCACCCTCCTGACAGGGGTGACTGAAAAACTGTTTTTT.

The V and J genes are TRBV7-9 and TRBJ1-1; D is perhaps TRBD1 (5 bases). The V end lost 0 bases, the J end lost 4 bases, and 12 bases lay between the germline ends. This CDR3 has 15 amino acids. The germline V gene encodes CDR1 SEHNR and CDR2 FQNEAQ (reference sequence). The CDR3 here is CASSLAGGSGTEAFF. DNA of the CDR3: TGTGCCAGCAGCTTAGCCGGGGGATCGGGCACTGAAGCTTTCTTT.

The V gene is TRBV7-9, the J gene TRBJ2-2; 7 positions match TRBD1. This CDR3 contains 16 residues. After removal of 5 bases from V and 1 base from J, the junction contained 7 bases not matched to a gene. CDR1 and CDR2 from the germline V gene are SEHNR and FQNEAQ (reference sequence). The CDR3 nucleotides are TGTGCCAGCAGCCCAAAGACAGGGTGGAACACCGGGGAGCTGTTTTTT. Translation: CASSPKTGWNTGELFF.

The CDR3: CASSRGGTSNEQFF. In nucleotides, the CDR3 is TGTGCCAGTAGTCGGGGAGGGACTAGCAATGAGCAGTTCTTC. V and J are TRBV19 and TRBJ2-1; 8 positions agree with TRBD2. Germline CDR1 reads LNHDA; CDR2 reads SQIVND (reference sequence). The CDR3 covers 14 residues. Trimming removed 5 bases from V and 6 bases from J; junction bases left unmatched: 6.

The chain couples TRBV30 to TRBJ1-2, with TRBD1 matching over 8 bases. This CDR3 is built from 11 residues. The J segment lost 7 bases and the V segment lost 5 bases, leaving 3 bases of the junction unmatched. Germline values: CDR1 GTSNPN, CDR2 SVGIG (reference sequence). The CDR3 is CAWWTGSGYTF. In nucleotides, the CDR3 is TGTGCCTGGTGGACAGGGAGTGGCTACACCTTC.

The rearrangement links TRBV2 to TRBJ2-5; TRBD1 matches at 10 bases. The junction had 0 bases not matched to a gene; V was cut back by 6 bases and J by 2 bases. This CDR3 spans 13 amino acids. Germline V gene data show CDR1 as SNHLY and CDR2 as FYNNEI. This CDR3 reads CASRGQGQETQYF. The CDR3 DNA reads TGTGCCAGCAGGGGACAGGGGCAAGAGACCCAGTACTTC.

The J gene is TRBJ2-2, the V gene TRBV28; possibly TRBD2 for D (6 bases). The CDR3 covers 11 residues. Per germline, CDR1 MDHEN and CDR2 SYDVKM. The V end was cut by 11 bases, the J end by 3 bases, with 7 bases between. Here the CDR3 DNA reads TGTGCCGGAGGGCACACCGGGGAGCTGTTTTTT. Protein: CAGGHTGELFF.

This clone has just one count. The chain uses TRBV2 and TRBJ2-7; D uncertain. Germline V gene data show CDR1 as SNHLY and CDR2 as FYNNEI. V was pared by 4 bases and J by 3 bases, with 7 bases between. There are 12 residues in the CDR3. The CDR3 spells CASSARVYEQYF. Here the CDR3 DNA reads TGTGCCAGCAGTGCACGGGTCTACGAGCAGTACTTC.

This clone was detected many times. This sequence joins TRBV30 and TRBJ2-7; no reliable D call. The CDR3 contains 13 residues. V was pared by 4 bases and J by 6 bases, with 16 bases between. The germline V gene encodes CDR1 GTSNPN and CDR2 SVGIG (reference sequence). CDR3 coding DNA: TGTGCCTGGACCCGGCTAGATTCCCCCGAGCAGTACTTC. Protein sequence: CAWTRLDSPEQYF. The variable domain in full, with the rest retrieved from reference TRBV30 and TRBJ2-7, is SQTIHQWPATLVQPVGSPLSLECTVEGTSNPNLYWYRQAAGRGLQLLFYSVGIGQISSEVPQNLSASRPQDRQFILSSKKLLLSDSGFYLCAWTRLDSPEQYFGPGTRLTVT.

The chain recombines TRBV10-1 with TRBJ2-7, with D unresolved. CDR1 WNHNN and CDR2 SYGVQD come from the germline V gene (reference sequence). The CDR3 totals 10 residues. Trimming cost V 10 bases and J 2 bases, with 6 bases left between them. The CDR3 nucleotides read TGCGCCACCACTCCCTACGAGCAGTACTTC. Translating gives CATTPYEQYF.

This rearrangement joins TRBV24-1 to TRBJ2-1; D might be TRBD1 (5 bases). Germline CDR1 KGHDR, CDR2 SFDVKD. The CDR3 sequence is 14 residues long. The V end lost 5 bases, the J end lost 5 bases, and 12 bases lay between the germline ends. The CDR3 reads CATSVGLRNNEQFF. Written as DNA, the CDR3 is TGTGCCACCAGTGTGGGGCTTAGGAACAATGAGCAGTTCTTC.

This chain links TRBV9 with TRBJ1-2; D is unresolved. This CDR3 region has 13 residues. The germline V and J ends were trimmed by 3 bases and 4 bases, with 10 bases remaining between them. CDR1 and CDR2 from the germline V gene are SGDLS and YYNGEE. In nucleotides, the CDR3 is TGTGCCAGCAGCGGTGACGGGAGCTATGGCTACACCTTC. Its protein product is CASSGDGSYGYTF.